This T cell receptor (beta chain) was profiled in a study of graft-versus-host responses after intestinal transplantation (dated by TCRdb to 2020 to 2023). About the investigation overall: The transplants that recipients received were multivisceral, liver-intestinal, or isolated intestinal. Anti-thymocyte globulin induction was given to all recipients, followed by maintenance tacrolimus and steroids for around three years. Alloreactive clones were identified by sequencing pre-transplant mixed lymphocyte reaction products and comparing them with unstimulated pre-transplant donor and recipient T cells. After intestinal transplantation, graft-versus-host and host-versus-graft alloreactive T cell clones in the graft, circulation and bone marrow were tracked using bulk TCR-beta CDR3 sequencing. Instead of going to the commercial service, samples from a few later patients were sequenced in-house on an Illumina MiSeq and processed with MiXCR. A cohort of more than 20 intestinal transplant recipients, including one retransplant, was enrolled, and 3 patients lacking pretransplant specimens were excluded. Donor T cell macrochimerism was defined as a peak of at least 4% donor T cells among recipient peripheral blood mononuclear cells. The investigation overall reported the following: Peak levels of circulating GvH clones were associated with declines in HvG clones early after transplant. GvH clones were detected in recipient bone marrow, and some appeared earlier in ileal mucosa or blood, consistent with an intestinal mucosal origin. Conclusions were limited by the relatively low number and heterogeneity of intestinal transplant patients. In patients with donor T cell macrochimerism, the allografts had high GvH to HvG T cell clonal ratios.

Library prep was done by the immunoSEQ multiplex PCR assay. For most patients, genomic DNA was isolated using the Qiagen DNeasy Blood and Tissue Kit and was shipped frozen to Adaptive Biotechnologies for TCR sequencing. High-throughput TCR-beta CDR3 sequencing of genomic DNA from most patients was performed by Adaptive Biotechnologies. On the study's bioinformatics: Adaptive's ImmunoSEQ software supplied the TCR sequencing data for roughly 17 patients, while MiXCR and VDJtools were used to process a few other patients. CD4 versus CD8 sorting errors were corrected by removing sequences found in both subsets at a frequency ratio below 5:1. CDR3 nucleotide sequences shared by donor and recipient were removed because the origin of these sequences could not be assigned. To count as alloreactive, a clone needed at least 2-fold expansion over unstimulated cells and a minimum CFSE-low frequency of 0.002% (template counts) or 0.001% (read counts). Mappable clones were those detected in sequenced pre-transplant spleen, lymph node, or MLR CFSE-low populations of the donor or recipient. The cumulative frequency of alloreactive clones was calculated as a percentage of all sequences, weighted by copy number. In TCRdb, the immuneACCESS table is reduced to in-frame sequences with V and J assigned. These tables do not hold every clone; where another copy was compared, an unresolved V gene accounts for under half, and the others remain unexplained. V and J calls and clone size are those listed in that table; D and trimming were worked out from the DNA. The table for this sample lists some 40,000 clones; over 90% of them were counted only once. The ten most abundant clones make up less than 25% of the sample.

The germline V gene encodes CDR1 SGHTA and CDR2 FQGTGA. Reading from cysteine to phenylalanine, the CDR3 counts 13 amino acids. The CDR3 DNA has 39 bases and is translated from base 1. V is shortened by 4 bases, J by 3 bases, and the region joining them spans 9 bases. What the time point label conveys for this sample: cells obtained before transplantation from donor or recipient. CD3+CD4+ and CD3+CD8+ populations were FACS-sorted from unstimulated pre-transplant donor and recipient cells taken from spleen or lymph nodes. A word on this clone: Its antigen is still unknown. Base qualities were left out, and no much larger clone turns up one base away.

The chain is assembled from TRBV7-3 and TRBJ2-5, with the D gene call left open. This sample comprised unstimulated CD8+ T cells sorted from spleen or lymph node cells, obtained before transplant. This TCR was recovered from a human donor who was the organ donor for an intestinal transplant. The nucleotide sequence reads TGTGCCAGCAGCTCCCAGGTTAAAGAGACCCAGTACTTC. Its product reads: CASSSQVKETQYF. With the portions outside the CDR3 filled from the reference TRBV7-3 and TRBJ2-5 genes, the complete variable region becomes GAGVSQTPSNKVTEKGKYVELRCDPISGHTALYWYRQSLGQGPEFLIYFQGTGAADDSGLPNDRFFAVRPEGSVSTLKIQRTERGDSAVYLCASSSQVKETQYFGPGTRLLVL.